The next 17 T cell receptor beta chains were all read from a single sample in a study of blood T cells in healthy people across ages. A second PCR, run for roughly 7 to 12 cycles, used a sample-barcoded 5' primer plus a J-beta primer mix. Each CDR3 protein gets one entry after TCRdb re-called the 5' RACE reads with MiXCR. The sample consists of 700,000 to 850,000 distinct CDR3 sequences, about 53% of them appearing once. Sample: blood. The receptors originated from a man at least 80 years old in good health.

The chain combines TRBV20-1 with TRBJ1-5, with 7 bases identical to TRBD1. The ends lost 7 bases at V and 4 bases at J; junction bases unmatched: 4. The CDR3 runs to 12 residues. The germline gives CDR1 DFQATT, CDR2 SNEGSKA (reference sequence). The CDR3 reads CSVTGENQPQHF. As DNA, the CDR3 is TGCAGTGTTACAGGGGAAAATCAGCCCCAGCATTTT.

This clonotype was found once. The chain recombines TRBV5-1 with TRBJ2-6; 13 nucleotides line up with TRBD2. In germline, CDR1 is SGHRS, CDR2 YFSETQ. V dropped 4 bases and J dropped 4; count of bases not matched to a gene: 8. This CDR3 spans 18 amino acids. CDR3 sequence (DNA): TGCGCCAGCAGCCATCGGACTAGCGGGAGAACCGGGGCCAACGTCCTGACTTTC. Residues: CASSHRTSGRTGANVLTF. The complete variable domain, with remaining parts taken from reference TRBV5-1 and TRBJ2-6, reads KAGVTQTPRYLIKTRGQQVTLSCSPISGHRSVSWYQQTPGQGLQFLFEYFSETQRNKGNFPGRFSGRQFSNSRSEMNVSTLELGDSALYLCASSHRTSGRTGANVLTFGAGSRLTVL.

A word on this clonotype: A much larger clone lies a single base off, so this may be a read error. The DNA of the CDR3 is TGTGCCAGCAGTAGAAGACAGGGTACAGAGGCCCAGTACTTC. This gives the protein CASSRRQGTEAQYF. V is TRBV6-5 and J is TRBJ2-5; TRBD1 matches at 7 bases. This CDR3 spans 14 amino acids. Germline V gene sequence: CDR1 MNHEY, CDR2 SVGAGI.

CDR3 in amino acids: CSARDRPSGRAGAYNEQFF. The CDR3 region has the DNA TGCAGTGCTAGAGATCGTCCTAGCGGGAGGGCAGGCGCCTACAATGAGCAGTTCTTC. V and J are TRBV20-1 and TRBJ2-1; 12 bases line up with TRBD2. The CDR3 covers 19 residues. V lost 0 bases and J lost 2; bases outside the gene matches: 11. Germline CDR1 and CDR2: DFQATT and SNEGSKA (reference sequence).

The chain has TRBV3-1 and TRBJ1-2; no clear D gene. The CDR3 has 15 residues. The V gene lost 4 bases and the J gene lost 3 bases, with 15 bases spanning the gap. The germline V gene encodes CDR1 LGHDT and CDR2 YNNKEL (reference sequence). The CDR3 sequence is CASSRDAAPYYGYTF. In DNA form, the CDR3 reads TGTGCCAGCAGCCGAGATGCGGCACCCTACTATGGCTACACCTTC.

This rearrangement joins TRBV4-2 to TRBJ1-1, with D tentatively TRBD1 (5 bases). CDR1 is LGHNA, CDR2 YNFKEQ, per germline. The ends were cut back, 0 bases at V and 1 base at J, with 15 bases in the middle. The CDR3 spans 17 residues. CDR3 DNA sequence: TGTGCCAGCAGCCAAGATCAAAGGGGCTTTCCGAACACTGAAGCTTTCTTT. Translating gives CASSQDQRGFPNTEAFF.

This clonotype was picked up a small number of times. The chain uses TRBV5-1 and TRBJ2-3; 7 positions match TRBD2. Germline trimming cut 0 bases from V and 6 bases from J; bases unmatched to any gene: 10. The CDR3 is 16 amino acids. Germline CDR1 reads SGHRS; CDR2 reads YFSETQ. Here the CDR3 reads CASSLARAGATDTQYF. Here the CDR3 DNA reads TGCGCCAGCAGCTTGGCCCGGGCGGGAGCAACGGATACGCAGTATTTT.

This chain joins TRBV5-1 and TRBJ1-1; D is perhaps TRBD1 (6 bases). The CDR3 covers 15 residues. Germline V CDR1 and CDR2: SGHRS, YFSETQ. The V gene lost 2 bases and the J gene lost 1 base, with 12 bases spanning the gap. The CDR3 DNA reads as TGCGCCAGCAGCTTCACCGGGGGCCGGAACACTGAAGCTTTCTTT. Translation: CASSFTGGRNTEAFF.

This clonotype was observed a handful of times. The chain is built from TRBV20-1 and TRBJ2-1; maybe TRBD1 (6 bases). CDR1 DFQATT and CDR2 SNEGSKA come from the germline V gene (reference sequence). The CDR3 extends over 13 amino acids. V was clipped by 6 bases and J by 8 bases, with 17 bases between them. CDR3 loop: CSAWGPPLDEQFF. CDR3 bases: TGCAGTGCCTGGGGGCCTCCACTCGATGAGCAGTTCTTC.

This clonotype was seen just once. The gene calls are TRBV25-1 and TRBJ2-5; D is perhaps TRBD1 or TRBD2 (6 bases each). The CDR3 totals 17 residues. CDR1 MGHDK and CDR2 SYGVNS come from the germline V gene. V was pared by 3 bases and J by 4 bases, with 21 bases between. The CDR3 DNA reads TGTGCCAGCAGTGACCCCATGTTGGGGGGCATCGTAGAGACCCAGTACTTC. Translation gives CASSDPMLGGIVETQYF.

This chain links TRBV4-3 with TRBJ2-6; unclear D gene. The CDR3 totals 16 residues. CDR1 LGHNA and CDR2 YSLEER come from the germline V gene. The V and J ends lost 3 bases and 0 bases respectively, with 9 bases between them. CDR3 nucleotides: TGCGCCAGCAGCCAGGCCTGGTCCTCTGGGGCCAACGTCCTGACTTTC. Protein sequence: CASSQAWSSGANVLTF.

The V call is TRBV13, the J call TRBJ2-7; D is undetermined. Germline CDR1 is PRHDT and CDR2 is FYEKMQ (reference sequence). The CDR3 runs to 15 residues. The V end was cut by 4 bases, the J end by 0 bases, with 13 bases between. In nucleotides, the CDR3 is TGTGCCAGCAGCTCCATGGCGGAGAGCTCCTACGAGCAGTACTTC. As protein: CASSSMAESSYEQYF.

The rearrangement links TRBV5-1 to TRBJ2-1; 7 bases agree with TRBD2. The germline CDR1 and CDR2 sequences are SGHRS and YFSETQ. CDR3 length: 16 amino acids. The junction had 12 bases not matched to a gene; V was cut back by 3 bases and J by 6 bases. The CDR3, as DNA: TGCGCCAGCAGCTGGGGGACCAGCGGGAACCCCAATGAGCAGTTCTTC. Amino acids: CASSWGTSGNPNEQFF.

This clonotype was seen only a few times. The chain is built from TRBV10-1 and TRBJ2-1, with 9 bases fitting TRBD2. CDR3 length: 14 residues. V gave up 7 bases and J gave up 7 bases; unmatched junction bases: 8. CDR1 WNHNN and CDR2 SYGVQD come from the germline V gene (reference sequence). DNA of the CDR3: TGCGCCAGCAAACCTAGCGGGAACGCAAATGAGCAGTTCTTC. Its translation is CASKPSGNANEQFF.

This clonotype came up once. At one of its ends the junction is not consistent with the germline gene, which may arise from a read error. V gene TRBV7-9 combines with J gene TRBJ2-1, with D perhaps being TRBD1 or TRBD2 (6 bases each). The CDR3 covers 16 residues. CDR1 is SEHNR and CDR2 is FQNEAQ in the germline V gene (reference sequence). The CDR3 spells CASSFGGGGPYSEQFF. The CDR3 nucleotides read TGTGCCAGCAGCTTCGGGGGCGGAGGCCCTTACAGTGAGCAGTTCTTC.

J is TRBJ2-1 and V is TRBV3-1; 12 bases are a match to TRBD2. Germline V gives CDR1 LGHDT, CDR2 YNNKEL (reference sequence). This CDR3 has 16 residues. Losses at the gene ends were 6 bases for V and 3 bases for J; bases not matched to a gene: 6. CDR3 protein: CASSPETSGSYNEQFF. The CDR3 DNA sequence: TGTGCCAGCAGTCCAGAGACTAGCGGGAGCTACAATGAGCAGTTCTTC.

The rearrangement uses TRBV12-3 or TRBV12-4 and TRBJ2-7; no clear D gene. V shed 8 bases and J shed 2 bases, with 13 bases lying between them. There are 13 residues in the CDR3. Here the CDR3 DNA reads TGTGCCAGCGGCCGATCCGAGACCTACGAGCAGTACTTC. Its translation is CASGRSETYEQYF.